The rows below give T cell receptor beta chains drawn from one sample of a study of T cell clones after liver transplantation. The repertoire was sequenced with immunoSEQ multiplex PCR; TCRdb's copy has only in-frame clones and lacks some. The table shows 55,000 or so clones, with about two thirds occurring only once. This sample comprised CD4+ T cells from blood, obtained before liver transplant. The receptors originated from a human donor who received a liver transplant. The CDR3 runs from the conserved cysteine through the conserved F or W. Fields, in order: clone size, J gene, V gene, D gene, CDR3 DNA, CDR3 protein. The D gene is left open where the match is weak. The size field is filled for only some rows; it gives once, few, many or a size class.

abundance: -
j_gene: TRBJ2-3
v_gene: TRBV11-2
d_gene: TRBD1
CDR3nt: TGTGCCAGCAGCTCTTACAGGGGGCGGACAGATACGCAGTATTTT
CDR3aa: CASSSYRGRTDTQYF

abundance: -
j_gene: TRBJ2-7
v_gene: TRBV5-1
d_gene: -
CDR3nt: TGCGCCAGCAGAGGTAGCGGCGCCAACGAGCAGTACTTC
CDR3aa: CASRGSGANEQYF

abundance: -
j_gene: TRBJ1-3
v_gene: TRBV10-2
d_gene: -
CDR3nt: TGCGCCAGCAGTGTGGCAAGCGAATGGGGAAACACCATATATTTT
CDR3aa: CASSVASEWGNTIYF

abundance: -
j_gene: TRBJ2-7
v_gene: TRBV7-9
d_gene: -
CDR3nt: TGTGCCAGCAGCTTCCTCCAGGAGCAGTACTTC
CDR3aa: CASSFLQEQYF

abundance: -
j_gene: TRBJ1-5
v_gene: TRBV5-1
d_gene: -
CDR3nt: TGCGCCAGCAGCTTCGGGGTGAATCAGCCCCAGCATTTT
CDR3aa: CASSFGVNQPQHF

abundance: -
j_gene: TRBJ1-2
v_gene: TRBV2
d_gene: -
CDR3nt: TGTGCCGGGTCCCGGGACACAAACTATGGCTACACCTTC
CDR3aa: CAGSRDTNYGYTF

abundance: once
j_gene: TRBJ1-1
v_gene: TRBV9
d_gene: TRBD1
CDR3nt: TGTGCCAGCAGCGAGACAGGGGATACCACTGAAGCTTTCTTT
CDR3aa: CASSETGDTTEAFF

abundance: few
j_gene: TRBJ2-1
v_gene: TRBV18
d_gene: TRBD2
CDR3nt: TGTGCCAGCTCACTCCGGACTAGCCAGGCTAATGAGCAGTTCTTC
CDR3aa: CASSLRTSQANEQFF

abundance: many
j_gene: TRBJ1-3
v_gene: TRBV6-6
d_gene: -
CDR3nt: TGTGCCAGCAGTTACGGGTCCGGCAGGGGAGAAAACACCATATATTTT
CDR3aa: CASSYGSGRGENTIYF

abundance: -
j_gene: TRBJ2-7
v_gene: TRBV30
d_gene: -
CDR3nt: TGTGCCTGGAGTGTACACTTCGGGTCCGGAAGCTCCTACGAGCAGTACTTC
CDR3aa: CAWSVHFGSGSSYEQYF

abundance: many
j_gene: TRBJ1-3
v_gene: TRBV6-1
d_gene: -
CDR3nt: TGTGCCAGCAGCCAGCAACAGGGCTCTGGAAACACCATATATTTT
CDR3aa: CASSQQQGSGNTIYF

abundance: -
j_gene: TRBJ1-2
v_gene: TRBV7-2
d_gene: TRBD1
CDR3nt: TGTGCCAGCAGCTTAGTGGGGACAGATGGCTACACCTTC
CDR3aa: CASSLVGTDGYTF

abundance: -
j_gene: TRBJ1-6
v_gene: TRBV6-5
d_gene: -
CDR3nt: TGTGCCAGCAGGCCTCGAGGAAATAATTCACCCCTCCACTTT
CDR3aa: CASRPRGNNSPLHF

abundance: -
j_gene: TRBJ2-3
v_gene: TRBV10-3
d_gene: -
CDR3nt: TGTGCCATCAGTGCTAATAGCGGTACTTCTAGCACAGATACGCAGTATTTT
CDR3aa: CAISANSGTSSTDTQYF

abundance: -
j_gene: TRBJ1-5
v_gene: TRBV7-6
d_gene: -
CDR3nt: TGTGCCAGCAGCCGCGCCCCCAATCAGCCCCAGCATTTT
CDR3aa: CASSRAPNQPQHF

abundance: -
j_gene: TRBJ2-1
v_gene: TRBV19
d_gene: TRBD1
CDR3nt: TGTGCCAGTAGTAGGACAGGACCCAGCTCCTACAATGAGCAGTTCTTC
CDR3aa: CASSRTGPSSYNEQFF

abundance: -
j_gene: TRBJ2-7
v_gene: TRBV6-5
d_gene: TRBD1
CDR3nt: TGTGCCAGCAGTTGGGGGACAGGGGCCTACGAGCAGTACTTC
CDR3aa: CASSWGTGAYEQYF

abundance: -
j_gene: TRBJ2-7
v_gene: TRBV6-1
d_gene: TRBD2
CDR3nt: TGTGCCAGCAACCTAGCGGGGGACTACGAGCAGTACTTC
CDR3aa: CASNLAGDYEQYF

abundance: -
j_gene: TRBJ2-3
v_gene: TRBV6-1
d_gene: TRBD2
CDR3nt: TGTGCCAGCAGTGAATACTTCTTGATCGAAGCGGGGGGTTACACAGATACGCAGTATTTT
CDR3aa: CASSEYFLIEAGGYTDTQYF

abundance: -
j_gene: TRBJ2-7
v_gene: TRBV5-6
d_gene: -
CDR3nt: TGTGCCAGCAGCCAGAGGACAATAGGCGAGCAGTACTTC
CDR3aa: CASSQRTIGEQYF

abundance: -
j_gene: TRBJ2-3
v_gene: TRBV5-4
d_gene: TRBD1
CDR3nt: TGTGCCAGCAGCCACAGGGGGGCCGGAGATACGCAGTATTTT
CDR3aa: CASSHRGAGDTQYF

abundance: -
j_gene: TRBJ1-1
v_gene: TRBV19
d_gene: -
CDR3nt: TGTGCCAGTAGCTACAGGGATCCGAACACTGAAGCTTTCTTT
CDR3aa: CASSYRDPNTEAFF

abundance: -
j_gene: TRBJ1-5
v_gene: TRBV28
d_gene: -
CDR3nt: TGTGCCAGCAGTTTATATCGCAGGGTAGGCAATCAGCCCCAGCATTTT
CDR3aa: CASSLYRRVGNQPQHF

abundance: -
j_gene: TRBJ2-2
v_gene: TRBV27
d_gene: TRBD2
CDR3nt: TGTGCCAGCAGTTTTTACTCGCGGGGGGACACCGGGGAGCTGTTTTTT
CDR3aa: CASSFYSRGDTGELFF